The clone carrying this T cell receptor beta chain was observed a handful of times. Antigen: not known. These data belong to a study of blood T cells in healthy people across ages. Study results and caveats: Possibly, changes in expanded clonotypes were confounded because donor CMV status was unknown.

Alongside a J-beta primer mix, a sample-barcoded 5' primer served in a second PCR lasting 7 to 11 cycles. Unique molecular identifiers of 12 random nucleotides labeled each cDNA. Each CDR3 protein gets one entry after TCRdb re-called the 5' RACE reads with MiXCR. The data hold 550,000 to 800,000 distinct CDR3 sequences, with under 25% observed a single time. The individuals who served as donors were healthy Caucasians living in Russia, aged roughly 6 to 100. It was approximately 10 milliliters of peripheral blood that were drawn from each donor. V lost 4 bases and J lost 0, with 17 bases in between. The CDR3 covers 17 residues. Germline CDR1 is SGHRS and CDR2 is YFSETQ.

The sequencing sample was made of blood. The genes are TRBV5-1 and TRBJ1-3; TRBD1 might be the D (5 bases). This TCR was sampled from a man between 65 and 85 years old in good health. Here the CDR3 DNA reads TGCGCCAGCAGCCTCGATTGGGGGACCTACTCTGGAAACACCATATATTTT. Amino acids: CASSLDWGTYSGNTIYF.